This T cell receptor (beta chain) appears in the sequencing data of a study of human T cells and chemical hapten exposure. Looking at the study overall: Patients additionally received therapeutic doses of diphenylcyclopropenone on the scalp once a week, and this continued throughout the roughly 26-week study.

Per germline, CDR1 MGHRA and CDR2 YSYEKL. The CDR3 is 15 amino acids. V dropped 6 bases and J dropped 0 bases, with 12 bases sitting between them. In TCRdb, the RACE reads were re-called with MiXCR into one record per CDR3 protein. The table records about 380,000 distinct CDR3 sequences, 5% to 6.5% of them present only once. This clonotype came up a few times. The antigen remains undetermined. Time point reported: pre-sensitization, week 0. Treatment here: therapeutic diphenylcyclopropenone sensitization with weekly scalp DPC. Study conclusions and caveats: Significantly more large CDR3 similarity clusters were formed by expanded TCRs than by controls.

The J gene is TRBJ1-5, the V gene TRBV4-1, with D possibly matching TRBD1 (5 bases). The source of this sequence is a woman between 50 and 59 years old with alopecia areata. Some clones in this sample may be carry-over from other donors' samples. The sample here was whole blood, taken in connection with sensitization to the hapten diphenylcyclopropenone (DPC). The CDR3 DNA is TGCGCCAGCAGACAGACAGTGATTAGCAATCAGCCCCAGCATTTT. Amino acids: CASRQTVISNQPQHF.